These 21 T cell receptor beta chains were all obtained from the same sample, sequenced in a study of cytomegalovirus exposure and HLA in healthy donors. The data were produced by immunoSEQ multiplex PCR, yet TCRdb's version contains in-frame clones alone and is incomplete. This table holds roughly 330,000 clones, around 87% found once. Sequencing was performed on PBMCs. The receptors were gathered from a woman younger than 45 in good health and CMV-seropositive.

The V and J genes are TRBV4-3 and TRBJ2-7, with D unclear. This CDR3 comprises 15 residues. Trimming removed 0 bases at V and 2 bases at J, with 11 bases between. Germline V gene data show CDR1 as LGHNA and CDR2 as YSLEER. The chain's CDR3 is CASSQDVTNPYEQYF. CDR3 sequence (DNA): TGCGCCAGCAGCCAAGATGTGACAAACCCCTACGAGCAGTACTTC.

The chain joins TRBV28 to TRBJ1-5; TRBD1 might be the D (5 bases). Germline V CDR1 and CDR2: MDHEN, SYDVKM. The CDR3 extends over 15 amino acids. V lost 8 bases to trimming and J lost 3 bases, with 17 bases between them. CDR3 protein: CASLGTANSNQPQHF. The CDR3 DNA sequence: TGTGCCAGCTTAGGGACGGCTAACTCCAATCAGCCCCAGCATTTT.

This clone has a handful of counts. The chain recombines TRBV4-1 with TRBJ1-5; D gene uncertain. Trimming left V 0 bases short and J 6 bases short, with 6 bases between. There are 13 residues in the CDR3. Germline loops: CDR1 MGHRA, CDR2 YSYEKL. The CDR3 DNA sequence: TGCGCCAGCAGCCAAGAGTTACGTCAGCCCCAGCATTTT. Encoded protein: CASSQELRQPQHF.

The CDR3 DNA is TGTGCCAGCAGGGGCCGGGACAACTCCTACGAGCAGTACTTC. Encoded protein: CASRGRDNSYEQYF. The chain recombines TRBV27 with TRBJ2-7; maybe TRBD1 (6 bases). The germline V gene has CDR1 MNHEY and CDR2 SMNVEV (reference sequence). Trimming stripped 6 bases from V and 0 bases from J, with 12 bases between. This CDR3 has 14 residues.

V is TRBV7-7 and J is TRBJ1-1; maybe TRBD1 (6 bases). The CDR3 length is 13 residues. Looked up from germline, CDR1 is SSHAT and CDR2 is FNYEAQ (reference sequence). Trimming removed 0 bases from V and 8 bases from J, with 10 bases in between. The CDR3: CASSLAWGTEAFF. CDR3 bases: TGTGCCAGCAGCTTAGCGTGGGGGACAGAAGCTTTCTTT.

V gene TRBV9 combines with J gene TRBJ1-1; no clear D. CDR1 and CDR2 (germline): SGDLS, YYNGEE. This CDR3 contains 13 residues. The V end lost 4 bases, the J end lost 0 bases, and 7 bases lay between the germline ends. The CDR3 DNA reads TGTGCCAGCAGCCCCTCACTGAACACTGAAGCTTTCTTT. Translating gives CASSPSLNTEAFF.

This clone was found once. The chain couples TRBV28 to TRBJ2-7; D remains unclear. Germline values: CDR1 MDHEN, CDR2 SYDVKM. This CDR3 is built from 12 residues. The V gene lost 6 bases and the J gene lost 4 bases, with 10 bases spanning the gap. DNA for the CDR3: TGTGCCAGCAGCATTGAGGTTTACGAGCAGTACTTC. It codes for CASSIEVYEQYF.

The gene calls are TRBV28 and TRBJ2-7; 12 bases align to TRBD1. CDR1 and CDR2 from the germline V gene are MDHEN and SYDVKM. The J segment lost 10 bases and the V segment lost 3 bases, leaving 19 bases of the junction unmatched. The CDR3 extends over 18 amino acids. This chain's CDR3 is CASSFSGTGGNFDNGQYF. The CDR3 nucleotides are TGTGCCAGCAGTTTCTCCGGGACAGGGGGCAATTTTGATAACGGACAGTACTTC.

The chain combines TRBV4-1 with TRBJ2-7; 7 bases align to TRBD1. Germline V gene sequence: CDR1 MGHRA, CDR2 YSYEKL. Germline trimming cut 4 bases from V and 2 bases from J; bases unmatched to any gene: 11. The CDR3 contains 16 residues. The chain's CDR3 is CASSPHGTVITYEQYF. CDR3 sequence (DNA): TGCGCCAGCAGCCCCCACGGGACAGTAATCACCTACGAGCAGTACTTC.

The chain joins TRBV7-8 to TRBJ1-5, with a weak D call TRBD1 (6 bases). Germline V CDR1 and CDR2: SGHVS, FQNEAQ. The ends were cut back, 5 bases at V and 2 bases at J, with 13 bases in the middle. The CDR3 extends over 15 amino acids. The CDR3 loop is CASSPTGGGNQPQHF. As DNA, the CDR3 is TGTGCCAGCAGCCCCACGGGGGGCGGCAATCAGCCCCAGCATTTT.

The chain uses TRBV6-6 and TRBJ1-1; D is possibly TRBD1 (5 bases). The CDR3 covers 14 residues. The germline gives CDR1 MNHNY, CDR2 SVGAGI (reference sequence). V was pared by 6 bases and J by 1 base, with 12 bases between. The CDR3 bases are TGTGCCAGCAGCCGGACAACTAAGAACACTGAAGCTTTCTTT. It specifies CASSRTTKNTEAFF.

CDR3 region: CASSSPGSGRRNTDTQYF. The CDR3 nucleotides are TGTGCCAGCAGTTCCCCTGGAAGCGGGAGACGGAACACAGATACGCAGTATTTT. The rearrangement uses TRBV27 and TRBJ2-3; 8 nucleotides line up with TRBD2. The germline CDR1 and CDR2 sequences are MNHEY and SMNVEV (reference sequence). The CDR3 is 18 residues long. After removal of 4 bases from V and 2 bases from J, the junction contained 14 bases not matched to a gene.

CDR3 in amino acids: CASSFWFSSTDTQYF. CDR3 nucleotides: TGTGCCAGCAGCTTTTGGTTCTCAAGCACAGATACGCAGTATTTT. The chain employs TRBV5-6 and TRBJ2-3; D not certain. Trimming left V 2 bases short and J 0 bases short, with 10 bases between. The germline CDR1 and CDR2 sequences are SGHDT and YYEEEE. This CDR3 is built from 15 residues.

The gene calls are TRBV30 and TRBJ1-4; possible D gene TRBD1, 5 bases. Germline assignment: CDR1 GTSNPN and CDR2 SVGIG (reference sequence). This CDR3 has 14 residues. V was trimmed by 4 bases and J by 7 bases, leaving 16 bases between them. The CDR3 loop reads CAWILAGAGEKLFF. In DNA form, the CDR3 reads TGTGCCTGGATCCTTGCCGGGGCAGGTGAAAAACTGTTTTTT.

This clone was picked up a small number of times. V is TRBV30 and J is TRBJ1-2, with a tentative D call TRBD1 (5 bases). Germline V gene sequence: CDR1 GTSNPN, CDR2 SVGIG (reference sequence). The CDR3 is made up of 13 amino acids. The V end lost 2 bases, the J end lost 4 bases, and 11 bases lay between the germline ends. The CDR3 sequence is CAWSKGDLYGYTF. The CDR3 nucleotides are TGTGCCTGGAGTAAAGGGGATCTCTATGGCTACACCTTC.

The chain carries TRBV28 and TRBJ2-3; D possibly uses TRBD1 or TRBD2 (6 bases each). The ends were cut back, 6 bases at V and 3 bases at J, with 16 bases in the middle. This CDR3 is built from 15 residues. The germline CDR1 and CDR2 sequences are MDHEN and SYDVKM. CDR3 nucleotides: TGTGCCAGCAGAACCTCGGGGGCCGAGACAGATACGCAGTATTTT. Translating it yields CASRTSGAETDTQYF.

This chain connects TRBV7-5 to TRBJ2-7; the table's D call of TRBD1 was not tested on the DNA. TRBV7-5 is a pseudogene. This CDR3 has 15 residues. This chain's CDR3 is CARSLNPQGTCEQYF. CDR3 coding DNA: TGTGCCAGAAGCTTAAACCCCCAGGGGACCTGCGAGCAGTACTTC.

The V gene is TRBV7-9, the J gene TRBJ2-3; 8 nucleotides agree with TRBD2. CDR1 is SEHNR, CDR2 FQNEAQ, per germline (reference sequence). The CDR3 has 15 amino acids. The ends lost 3 bases at V and 6 bases at J; junction bases unmatched: 8. CDR3 region: CASSFQAGVRDTQYF. Written as DNA, the CDR3 is TGTGCCAGCAGCTTTCAAGCGGGGGTGCGGGATACGCAGTATTTT.

The CDR3 nucleotides are TGTGCCAGCAGTTACTCGACGACTAACTATGGCTACACCTTC. This codes for CASSYSTTNYGYTF. The gene calls are TRBV6-6 and TRBJ1-2; D call uncertain. This CDR3 has 14 residues. Trimming removed 0 bases at V and 0 bases at J, with 5 bases between. CDR1 and CDR2 from the germline V gene are MNHNY and SVGAGI (reference sequence).

This clone is labeled medium-sized (0.01 to 0.1%). Other nucleotide sequences from this sample produce the same CDR3. The genes are TRBV7-3 and TRBJ2-3; 9 bases line up with TRBD2. Germline V gene sequence: CDR1 SGHTA, CDR2 FQGTGA. The CDR3 covers 15 residues. Trimming at V came to 3 bases and at J to 4 bases, leaving 5 bases not matched to a gene. The CDR3 nucleotides are TGTGCCAGCAGCTTTACCAGCGGGGGGTCAGATACGCAGTATTTT. Encoded protein: CASSFTSGGSDTQYF.

This clone has a single count. The chain couples TRBV4-1 to TRBJ1-6; no clear D. Trimming removed 2 bases from V and 2 bases from J, with 19 bases in between. Germline V gene sequence: CDR1 MGHRA, CDR2 YSYEKL. The CDR3 runs 19 residues. The CDR3 DNA sequence: TGCGCCAGCAGCCAAACGTGGGTGAACAGAAAGACCTATAATTCACCCCTCCACTTT. This sequence encodes CASSQTWVNRKTYNSPLHF.